These 7 T cell receptor beta chains share one sample of origin, sequenced in a study of T cells after yellow fever vaccination. TCRdb reanalysed the 5' RACE reads using MiXCR and keeps one entry per CDR3 protein. The data show 500,000 to 650,000 distinct CDR3 sequences, with approximately 13% seen just once and under 15% held by the top ten. Sequencing was performed on PBMCs, taken on the day of the yellow fever booster vaccination. The receptors come from a man aged 25-40 years who received the YFV17D yellow fever vaccine.

This clonotype was recorded many times. The chain combines TRBV19 with TRBJ1-6, with a weak D call TRBD1 (6 bases). The V end lost 7 bases, the J end lost 8 bases, and 15 bases lay between the germline ends. Germline V gene data show CDR1 as LNHDA and CDR2 as SQIVND (reference sequence). This CDR3 is built from 14 residues. CDR3 sequence: CASTTPGADSPLHF. The CDR3 region has the DNA TGTGCCAGTACCACCCCGGGGGCAGATTCACCCCTCCACTTT.

The chain links TRBV14 to TRBJ1-1, with TRBD1 identical over 7 bases. Germline-derived CDR1 and CDR2 are SGHDN and FVKESK. This CDR3 is built from 13 residues. With V trimmed by 3 bases and J by 6 bases, 4 bases remained unmatched. CDR3 region: CASSQSRGAEAFF. The CDR3 bases are TGTGCCAGCAGCCAGAGCAGGGGGGCTGAAGCTTTCTTT.

The rearrangement joins TRBV20-1 to TRBJ2-3; D is perhaps TRBD1 (5 bases). V lost 1 base and J lost 0, with 8 bases in between. The CDR3 runs to 14 residues. Per the germline V gene, CDR1 is DFQATT and CDR2 is SNEGSKA (reference sequence). CDR3 sequence: CSARVRTSTDTQYF. CDR3 bases: TGCAGTGCTAGAGTCCGGACAAGCACAGATACGCAGTATTTT.

This clonotype was observed a few times. The rearrangement uses TRBV7-2 and TRBJ2-7; unclear D gene. The CDR3 loop spans 14 amino acids. V was trimmed by 1 base and J by 4 bases, leaving 11 bases between them. The germline gives CDR1 SGHTA, CDR2 FQGNSA. Written as DNA, the CDR3 is TGTGCCAGCAGCTTAGGATTGCCTCAGTACGAGCAGTACTTC. It is translated as CASSLGLPQYEQYF.

This sequence joins TRBV11-2 and TRBJ2-7; D might be TRBD1 (5 bases). The CDR3 runs 15 residues. Germline assignment: CDR1 SGHAT and CDR2 FQNNGV. The V gene lost 6 bases and the J gene lost 7 bases, with 22 bases spanning the gap. The CDR3 nucleotides are TGTGCCAGCAGACGTGCCGCCGGGTCCTCAGGGGAGCAGTACTTC. This translates into CASRRAAGSSGEQYF.

This clonotype turned up a few times. The DNA for the CDR3 is TGTGCCAGCAGCCCGGGACATAATCAGCCCCAGCATTTT. Encoded protein: CASSPGHNQPQHF. This rearrangement joins TRBV7-9 to TRBJ1-5; a weak D match, TRBD1 (6 bases). The CDR3 is 13 residues long. Trimming cost V 5 bases and J 4 bases, with 9 bases left between them. In germline, CDR1 is SEHNR, CDR2 FQNEAQ (reference sequence). The whole variable domain, filled in from reference TRBV7-9 and TRBJ1-5, reads DTGVSQNPRHKITKRGQNVTFRCDPISEHNRLYWYRQTLGQGPEFLTYFQNEAQLEKSRLLSDRFSAERPKGSFSTLEIQRTEQGDSAMYLCASSPGHNQPQHFGDGTRLSIL.

The table lists this clonotype with a few counts. The J gene is TRBJ2-5, the V gene TRBV25-1; possibly TRBD2 for D (5 bases). The CDR3 has 13 residues. Trimming left V 0 bases short and J 7 bases short, with 9 bases between. The V gene's germline CDR1 is MGHDK and CDR2 SYGVNS. DNA for the CDR3: TGTGCCAGCAGTGAATATTTGGCGGGGACCCAGTACTTC. As protein: CASSEYLAGTQYF.